The present T cell receptor beta chain was sequenced within a study of post-analysis software for immune sequencing data. Study findings and constraints: Controls showed lower frequencies than patients for roughly five TRBV segments, and TRBV5-6, TRBV5-1 and TRBV20-1 were among these. Pronounced co-clustering by F measure was evident among identically batched samples. Patients with multiple sclerosis recorded significantly lower normalized Chao1 diversity than controls, the study found.

This clonotype was observed at least ten times. Its specificity is not known. The CDR3 is 11 amino acids. The J segment lost 7 bases and the V segment lost 6 bases, leaving 6 bases of the junction unmatched. Germline V gene lookup returns CDR1 SQVTM and CDR2 ANQGSEA. Carried by the TCR beta cDNA libraries were unique molecular identifiers. Input amounts of 1 to 10 million T cells were used. These gave approximately 500,000 cDNA molecules, so each molecule approximated one T cell. Using its own MiXCR run on the PCR reads, TCRdb lists one record per CDR3 protein. The sample has hundreds of thousands of distinct CDR3 sequences, roughly 27% seen once; the top ten hold under 0.7%.

The sequenced sample consisted of blood. The sequence derives from a girl aged 5-17 years with multiple sclerosis. The V gene is TRBV29-1, the J gene TRBJ2-7; 7 bases map to TRBD2. The CDR3 reads CSVRGSGEQYF. DNA for the CDR3: TGCAGCGTCCGCGGGAGTGGAGAGCAGTACTTC.